The 32 T cell receptor beta chains below come from one sample, sequenced in a study of blood T cell repertoires in COVID-19. This table comes from immunoSEQ multiplex PCR, and its TCRdb copy is limited to in-frame clones, with some not included. This table holds 150,000 to 200,000 clones, roughly 86% found once. Sequenced input: peripheral blood. These receptors were taken from a man younger than 35 with acute or convalescent COVID-19.

The chain is built from TRBV19 and TRBJ1-1, with D perhaps TRBD1 (6 bases). The CDR3 runs to 15 residues. Germline lookup yields CDR1 LNHDA and CDR2 SQIVND (reference sequence). Trimming removed 3 bases at V and 5 bases at J, with 16 bases between. The CDR3 sequence: CASSINRGARTEAFF. The DNA for the CDR3 is TGTGCCAGTAGTATCAATCGGGGGGCACGGACTGAAGCTTTCTTT.

The CDR3 is CASSESQVNEKLFF. DNA of the CDR3: TGTGCCAGCAGTGAAAGCCAGGTGAATGAAAAACTGTTTTTT. The chain joins TRBV6-1 to TRBJ1-4; no definite D call. This CDR3 has 14 residues. Germline CDR1 and CDR2: MNHNS and SASEGT. Trimming removed 2 bases at V and 5 bases at J, with 9 bases between.

This rearrangement joins TRBV18 to TRBJ1-3; D is unclear. CDR1 and CDR2 from the germline V gene are KGHSH and LQKENI. CDR3 length: 16 amino acids. Trimming left V 2 bases short and J 0 bases short, with 11 bases between. CDR3 protein: CASSPIAHHSGNTIYF. CDR3 coding DNA: TGTGCCAGCTCACCAATTGCACACCACTCTGGAAACACCATATATTTT. The full variable domain, rest sourced from reference TRBV18 and TRBJ1-3, is NAGVMQNPRHLVRRRGQEARLRCSPMKGHSHVYWYRQLPEEGLKFMVYLQKENIIDESGMPKERFSAEFPKEGPSILRIQQVVRGDSAAYFCASSPIAHHSGNTIYFGEGSWLTVV.

The V gene is TRBV18, the J gene TRBJ1-4, with a tentative D call TRBD1 (5 bases). The CDR3 spans 16 residues. Deletions cut 0 bases from V and 0 bases from J, with 8 bases between. CDR1 and CDR2 (germline): KGHSH, LQKENI. The CDR3 reads CASSPPGGSTNEKLFF. The CDR3 DNA sequence: TGTGCCAGCTCACCACCCGGGGGGTCAACTAATGAAAAACTGTTTTTT.

This chain's CDR3 is CATGVQETQYF. The CDR3 region has the DNA TGTGCCACCGGTGTCCAAGAGACCCAGTACTTC. The V and J genes are TRBV2 and TRBJ2-5; D is undetermined. CDR1 is SNHLY, CDR2 FYNNEI, per germline. Trimming left V 10 bases short and J 1 base short, with 7 bases between. The CDR3 spans 11 residues.

The sample holds one count of this clone. This chain connects TRBV12-5 to TRBJ1-5; D unresolved. The CDR3 covers 15 residues. Germline CDR1 reads LGHNT; CDR2 reads FRNRAP. The V gene lost 1 base and the J gene lost 3 bases, with 10 bases spanning the gap. CDR3 coding DNA: TGTGCTAGTGGTTTGGAATACAGTAACAATCAGCCCCAGCATTTT. This gives the protein CASGLEYSNNQPQHF.

The chain joins TRBV7-3 to TRBJ2-3; TRBD2 matches 12 bases. The V gene end was trimmed by 6 bases and the J gene end by 1 base; junction bases not matched to a gene: 8. Germline lookup yields CDR1 SGHTA and CDR2 FQGTGA. The length of the CDR3 is 17 residues. CDR3 coding DNA: TGTGCCAGCAGTTTGCAACTAGCGGGGGGTCGCACAGATACGCAGTATTTT. Amino acid sequence: CASSLQLAGGRTDTQYF.

The gene calls are TRBV5-8 and TRBJ2-5, with 10 positions matching TRBD1. The germline V gene has CDR1 SGHTS and CDR2 YDEGEE. Trimming cost V 1 base and J 0 bases; bases outside gene matches: 3. The CDR3 extends over 16 amino acids. The CDR3 DNA follows: TGTGCCAGCAGCTTGTCGGGACAGGGGAACCAAGAGACCCAGTACTTC. Amino acid sequence: CASSLSGQGNQETQYF.

The V call is TRBV7-9, the J call TRBJ2-7; D may be TRBD1 (6 bases). V lost 1 base to trimming and J lost 4 bases, with 20 bases between them. Germline V gene sequence: CDR1 SEHNR, CDR2 FQNEAQ (reference sequence). The CDR3 sequence is 17 residues long. Here the CDR3 DNA reads TGTGCCAGCAGCTTAGATTGGCAAGGGGGTAGGGGATACGAGCAGTACTTC. Its translation is CASSLDWQGGRGYEQYF.

The count of this clone is one. V gene TRBV3-1 (or the pseudogene TRBV3-2) combines with J gene TRBJ2-1, with a weak D call TRBD2 (7 bases). The germline V gene has CDR1 LGHDT and CDR2 YNNKEL (reference sequence). This CDR3 region has 17 residues. The ends were cut back, 4 bases at V and 3 bases at J, with 19 bases in the middle. In DNA form, the CDR3 reads TGTGCCAGCAGCCGAAGACCGGGGGGCCTGAGCTACAATGAGCAGTTCTTC. Translating it yields CASSRRPGGLSYNEQFF.

This clone was counted between two and nine times. This chain uses TRBV24-1 with TRBJ1-5; 8 bases match TRBD1. Losses at the gene ends were 3 bases for V and 2 bases for J; bases not matched to a gene: 2. This CDR3 has 15 residues. Germline V gene data show CDR1 as KGHDR and CDR2 as SFDVKD. This chain's CDR3 is CATSDTGGRNQPQHF. As DNA, the CDR3 is TGTGCCACCAGTGATACAGGGGGTCGCAATCAGCCCCAGCATTTT.

V and J are TRBV14 and TRBJ2-5; D call uncertain. Germline CDR1 SGHDN, CDR2 FVKESK. CDR3 length: 14 residues. Trimming shortened V by 1 base and J by 0 bases, and 6 bases separated the two germline ends. As DNA, the CDR3 is TGTGCCAGCAGCCAAGTGTCGTACCAAGAGACCCAGTACTTC. Protein product: CASSQVSYQETQYF.

This chain connects TRBV27 to TRBJ2-3; D ambiguous. CDR3 size: 16 residues. Germline V gene lookup returns CDR1 MNHEY and CDR2 SMNVEV (reference sequence). Trimming took 6 bases from V and 0 from J, leaving 16 bases between them. The CDR3 DNA reads TGTGCCAGCAGCCCCCGGCTAACAGCTAGCACAGATACGCAGTATTTT. Amino acids: CASSPRLTASTDTQYF.

This clone has more than one count but fewer than ten. V and J are TRBV7-2 and TRBJ2-1; 7 nucleotides line up with TRBD2. J was trimmed by 3 bases and V by 1 base; bases with no gene match: 9. Germline V gives CDR1 SGHTA, CDR2 FQGNSA. The CDR3 consists of 17 residues. The CDR3 DNA sequence: TGTGCCAGCAGCTTAGACCCTCTGGCTAGCGGCTACAATGAGCAGTTCTTC. This translates into CASSLDPLASGYNEQFF.

The J gene is TRBJ2-2, the V gene TRBV19, with D perhaps matching TRBD1 (6 bases). The V gene's germline CDR1 is LNHDA and CDR2 SQIVND (reference sequence). CDR3 length: 14 amino acids. Deletions cut 6 bases from V and 7 bases from J, with 15 bases between. The CDR3 here is CASRSTGKGGELFF. In DNA form, the CDR3 reads TGTGCCAGTAGGAGTACAGGGAAAGGCGGGGAGCTGTTTTTT.

In this sample, this clone turned up once. V is TRBV28 and J is TRBJ2-2; D not resolved. Between the trimmed V and J ends, which lost 1 base and 7 bases, there was a span of 10 bases. The CDR3 is 14 amino acids. Germline V gives CDR1 MDHEN, CDR2 SYDVKM. The CDR3 is CASSLSGLGGELFF. CDR3 bases: TGTGCCAGCAGTTTATCCGGGTTGGGCGGGGAGCTGTTTTTT.

V gene TRBV6-1 combines with J gene TRBJ2-2; TRBD2 matches 11 bases. The V gene end was trimmed by 1 base and the J gene end by 9 bases; junction bases not matched to a gene: 13. Per the germline V gene, CDR1 is MNHNS and CDR2 is SASEGT. This CDR3 comprises 18 residues. The CDR3 nucleotides are TGTGCCAGCAGTGAAGAGAAGATGTTAGCGGGGGGGCCATGGGAGCTGTTTTTT. Amino acids: CASSEEKMLAGGPWELFF.

This sequence joins TRBV19 and TRBJ1-4; perhaps TRBD1 as D (6 bases). This CDR3 region has 14 residues. Trimming removed 3 bases from V and 8 bases from J, with 13 bases in between. CDR1 LNHDA and CDR2 SQIVND come from the germline V gene (reference sequence). CDR3 protein: CASSIGRGREKLFF. The CDR3 DNA follows: TGTGCCAGTAGTATTGGCAGGGGCCGGGAAAAACTGTTTTTT.

V is TRBV5-1 and J is TRBJ2-3, with D tentatively TRBD2 (6 bases). The germline V and J ends were trimmed by 4 bases and 5 bases, with 17 bases remaining between them. Looked up from germline, CDR1 is SGHRS and CDR2 is YFSETQ. The CDR3 sequence is 15 residues long. CDR3 in amino acids: CASSDGTGARDTQYF. CDR3 sequence (DNA): TGCGCCAGCAGCGACGGGACGGGAGCGAGAGATACGCAGTATTTT.

This rearrangement joins TRBV23-1 to TRBJ2-3; D is ambiguous. TRBV23-1 is an open reading frame, and its role is uncertain. The CDR3 runs 13 residues. The ends were cut back, 6 bases at V and 2 bases at J, with 9 bases in the middle. For the CDR3, the DNA is TGCGCCAGCAGGTGGCCCTTCACAGATACGCAGTATTTT. It encodes CASRWPFTDTQYF.

V usage is TRBV12-3 or TRBV12-4 and J usage is TRBJ2-7, with 8 bases aligning to TRBD1. Germline trimming cut 7 bases from V and 5 bases from J; bases unmatched to any gene: 7. CDR3 length: 13 amino acids. This chain's CDR3 is CASTTDRGNEQYF. The CDR3 nucleotides are TGTGCCAGCACTACTGACAGGGGCAACGAGCAGTACTTC.

As regards this clone: Additional DNA sequences in this sample encode the identical CDR3. This chain joins TRBV9 and TRBJ1-4; TRBD1 agrees at 8 bases. Germline CDR1 is SGDLS and CDR2 is YYNGEE. The CDR3 has 14 amino acids. J lost 8 bases, V lost 0 bases, and 3 bases had no gene match. CDR3 DNA: TGTGCCAGCAGCGTAGGACAGGGGAGGGAAAAACTGTTTTTT. It specifies CASSVGQGREKLFF.

The rearrangement links TRBV18 to TRBJ1-1, with unresolved D. Germline CDR1 reads KGHSH; CDR2 reads LQKENI. The V end was cut by 5 bases, the J end by 1 base, with 8 bases between. This CDR3 contains 13 residues. CDR3 DNA: TGTGCCAGCTCAATTGAGGCGAACACTGAAGCTTTCTTT. This gives the protein CASSIEANTEAFF.

J is TRBJ2-2 and V is TRBV24-1; D is possibly TRBD1 (5 bases). Germline V gene sequence: CDR1 KGHDR, CDR2 SFDVKD. This CDR3 has 16 residues. Trimming removed 1 base from V and 4 bases from J, with 12 bases in between. The CDR3 DNA is TGTGCCACCAGTGATTTAGGCAGGCAGGGCACCGGGGAGCTGTTTTTT. This translates into CATSDLGRQGTGELFF.

This chain's CDR3 is CASHAGDTDTQYF. CDR3 coding DNA: TGCGCCAGCCACGCAGGGGACACAGATACGCAGTATTTT. V gene TRBV5-1 combines with J gene TRBJ2-3, with D maybe TRBD1 (6 bases). Trimming left V 7 bases short and J 2 bases short, with 11 bases between. The CDR3 is 13 amino acids. Germline lookup yields CDR1 SGHRS and CDR2 YFSETQ.

The CDR3 loop is CASSLLRGVANTGELFF. Written as DNA, the CDR3 is TGTGCCAGCAGCTTATTGCGGGGGGTCGCGAACACCGGGGAGCTGTTTTTT. The chain combines TRBV11-2 with TRBJ2-2, with 8 bases identical to TRBD2. The germline gives CDR1 SGHAT, CDR2 FQNNGV. With 2 bases clipped from V and 0 bases from J, the junction kept 5 bases outside the gene matches. The CDR3 length is 17 residues.

The chain uses TRBV5-1 and TRBJ2-2, with 7 bases aligning to TRBD1. The CDR3 is 18 residues long. Germline V gene lookup returns CDR1 SGHRS and CDR2 YFSETQ. J lost 2 bases, V lost 1 base, and 11 bases had no gene match. The CDR3 loop is CASSLLPPGTDNTGELFF. The CDR3, as DNA: TGCGCCAGCAGCTTGTTACCTCCCGGGACAGATAACACCGGGGAGCTGTTTTTT.

The rearrangement links TRBV6-9 to TRBJ1-5, with D perhaps TRBD1 (6 bases). V was cut by 0 bases and J by 0 bases, with 9 bases left in between. The germline CDR1 and CDR2 sequences are MNHGY and SVAAGI. This CDR3 has 16 amino acids. Here the CDR3 DNA reads TGTGCCAGCAGTTATTCATTGGGACATAGCAATCAGCCCCAGCATTTT. Its translation: CASSYSLGHSNQPQHF.

V is TRBV7-9 and J is TRBJ1-1; D is unclear. The CDR3 contains 14 residues. The V end lost 4 bases, the J end lost 5 bases, and 14 bases lay between the germline ends. The germline gives CDR1 SEHNR, CDR2 FQNEAQ (reference sequence). The CDR3, as DNA: TGTGCCAGCAGCTCCGGGCTGGGAGGGACTGAAGCTTTCTTT. Translated, it gives CASSSGLGGTEAFF.

CDR3 residues: CASRRQWTETQYF. CDR3 in DNA: TGTGCCAGCAGAAGACAGTGGACGGAGACCCAGTACTTC. This rearrangement joins TRBV12-3 or TRBV12-4 to TRBJ2-5, with D possibly matching TRBD1 (5 bases). The CDR3 has 13 amino acids. V was shortened by 6 bases and J by 5 bases, with 13 bases between the two germline ends.

As concerns this clone: Other DNA sequences in this sample translate to the same CDR3. This chain joins TRBV3-1 (or the pseudogene TRBV3-2) and TRBJ1-5; D remains unclear. Germline values: CDR1 LGHDT, CDR2 YNNKEL (reference sequence). This CDR3 region has 14 residues. V was shortened by 1 base and J by 0 bases, with 4 bases between the two germline ends. The CDR3 reads CASSQGHSNQPQHF. The DNA for the CDR3 is TGTGCCAGCAGCCAAGGTCATAGCAATCAGCCCCAGCATTTT.

The chain is built from TRBV10-3 and TRBJ1-1; TRBD1 matches 11 bases. V was pared by 6 bases and J by 0 bases, with 3 bases of the junction left unmatched. The CDR3 has 15 residues. Germline loops: CDR1 ENHRY, CDR2 SYGVKD. The CDR3 loop is CAIRGQGAMNTEAFF. DNA for the CDR3: TGTGCCATCAGAGGACAGGGGGCTATGAACACTGAAGCTTTCTTT.